This T cell receptor beta chain was sequenced in a study of CD8 T cells in Susac syndrome. Details on this clonotype: What it binds is unknown.

Reverse transcription of about 0.45 to 1 ug RNA was carried out with random hexamers. TCRdb used MiXCR to reprocess the immunoSEQ multiplex PCR reads, holding one entry per CDR3 protein. Among 95,000 to 150,000 distinct CDR3 sequences listed, approximately 96% were seen once. The authors sequenced TCR beta from blood CD8+ and CD4+ T cells. It was healthy donors who served as the controls, matched for age and sex. The CD8+ and CD4+ T cells were isolated magnetically using a negative isolation approach, whereas the TEMRA cells were enriched by FACS. Trimming at V came to 6 bases and at J to 3 bases, leaving 4 bases not matched to a gene. CDR1 and CDR2 from the germline V gene are MNHEY and SVGEGT. The CDR3 runs to 13 residues. Study conclusions and caveats: The authors acknowledged that their TCR sequencing and HLA analysis involved a relatively small number of individuals.

Sequenced sample: CD4+ T cells from PBMCs. The clonotype comes from a human donor in good health. This chain connects TRBV6-2 or TRBV6-3 to TRBJ2-7, with TRBD2 matching over 8 bases. The CDR3 region is CASSRTSSYEQYF. CDR3 nucleotide sequence: TGTGCCAGCAGCCGGACTAGCAGCTACGAGCAGTACTTC.